This T cell receptor (beta chain) originates from a study of CD8+ T cells in alopecia areata. The wider study: Percentage of affected scalp area was the basis on which treated patients' severity was scored. Study results and limitations: Uncertain still, given a single nonresponder, is whether baseline CD8+ expansion links to response.

Treatment described: oral pan-JAK inhibitor, 5-10 mg twice daily. Obtained from alopecia areata patients were lesional scalp punch biopsies along with peripheral blood. This clone was picked up one time. What it recognizes is unknown. The germline V gene encodes CDR1 SEHNR and CDR2 FQNEAQ (reference sequence). This CDR3 comprises 15 residues. V lost 5 bases, J lost 5 bases, and 11 bases stayed unmatched. Extraction of RNA preceded its reverse transcription into cDNA, which served as the sequencing template. Clones were sequenced by immunoSEQ multiplex PCR, and TCRdb holds only the in-frame ones, with some missing. This sample yields 50,000 to 65,000 clones, of which 35% to 55% are seen a single time; about a fifth belongs to the top ten.

The origin of this receptor is a human donor with alopecia areata. This specimen was CD8+ T cells sorted from blood, taken at approximately week 36, from a patient treated with tofacitinib. The chain employs TRBV7-9 and TRBJ1-2, with 7 bases aligning to TRBD1. The CDR3 here is CASSPIYGTAYGYTF. DNA for the CDR3: TGTGCCAGCAGCCCGATCTACGGGACAGCATATGGCTACACCTTC. Full variable domain (missing parts from reference TRBV7-9 and TRBJ1-2): DTGVSQNPRHKITKRGQNVTFRCDPISEHNRLYWYRQTLGQGPEFLTYFQNEAQLEKSRLLSDRFSAERPKGSFSTLEIQRTEQGDSAMYLCASSPIYGTAYGYTFGSGTRLTVV.